The 16 T cell receptor beta chains below were found in one sample sequenced in a study of blood T cells in healthy people across ages. Primers used in a second PCR of roughly 6 to 11 cycles were a sample-barcoded 5' primer and a J-beta primer mix. TCRdb passed the 5' RACE reads through MiXCR, listing each CDR3 protein once. The sample yields over 500,000 distinct CDR3 sequences, about 29% seen once. These data were also filed under a second study, of T cells of mothers and their children.

The sample taken for sequencing was blood. Receptors were obtained from a boy aged 2 to 10 in good health.

This chain uses TRBV29-1 with TRBJ2-6; D is ambiguous. V was cut by 4 bases and J by 4 bases, with 11 bases left in between. Germline CDR1 SQVTM, CDR2 ANQGSEA. The CDR3 is made up of 14 amino acids. The CDR3 coding sequence is TGCAGCGTTGTGCTCCTTAGAGGGGCCAACGTCCTGACTTTC. This encodes CSVVLLRGANVLTF.

The genes are TRBV12-3 or TRBV12-4 and TRBJ2-5; the match to TRBD2 covers 11 bases. The closer fit of TRBJ2-1 to the DNA end suggests the J call may be wrong. There are 14 residues in the CDR3. The CDR3 nucleotides read TGTGCCAGCAGTACTAGCGGGAGTCGCGATGAGCAGTTCTTC. It is translated as CASSTSGSRDEQFF.

The CDR3 region has the DNA TGTGCCAGCAGCTTTTCGGGGCGGAACACCGGGGAGCTGTTTTTT. Encoded protein: CASSFSGRNTGELFF. The V gene is TRBV11-2, the J gene TRBJ2-2; D is perhaps TRBD1 or TRBD2 (5 bases each). V lost 3 bases to trimming and J lost 1 base, with 9 bases between them. From germline, CDR1 is SGHAT and CDR2 FQNNGV. The CDR3 loop spans 15 amino acids.

This clonotype came up a few times. This chain links TRBV12-3 or TRBV12-4 with TRBJ2-1; 8 bases are shared with TRBD2. V trimming: 4 bases; J trimming: 6 bases; junction bases outside the gene matches: 5. This CDR3 is 14 amino acids long. In DNA form, the CDR3 reads TGTGCCAGCAGTTCTCGGGAGGGCCGCAATGAGCAGTTCTTC. Translated, it gives CASSSREGRNEQFF.

This clonotype is a singleton in its sample. The chain employs TRBV25-1 and TRBJ2-7; maybe TRBD2 (5 bases). The CDR3 extends over 14 amino acids. Trimming cost V 4 bases and J 2 bases, with 12 bases left between them. The germline gives CDR1 MGHDK, CDR2 SYGVNS. Written as DNA, the CDR3 is TGTGCCAGCAGTGTCCCGGGAAGCGCCTACGAGCAGTACTTC. Protein product: CASSVPGSAYEQYF.

This sequence joins TRBV4-1 and TRBJ2-7; D may correspond to TRBD1 or TRBD2 (6 bases each). Germline V gene lookup returns CDR1 MGHRA and CDR2 YSYEKL. The V end lost 1 base, the J end lost 7 bases, and 17 bases lay between the germline ends. The length of the CDR3 is 15 residues. The CDR3 loop is CASSQGHEGGWEQYF. The CDR3 DNA reads as TGCGCCAGCAGCCAAGGTCACGAGGGGGGCTGGGAGCAGTACTTC.

This clonotype was counted only a few times. Here the CDR3 DNA reads TGCAGTGCTAGTCTTGGCCTGGAGTTGGGGAACATTCAGTACTTC. The encoded protein is CSASLGLELGNIQYF. The chain couples TRBV20-1 to TRBJ2-4; D is undetermined. The CDR3 consists of 15 residues. CDR1 and CDR2 (germline): DFQATT, SNEGSKA (reference sequence). V shed 3 bases and J shed 7 bases, with 19 bases lying between them.

This clonotype was observed a few times. The chain carries TRBV29-1 and TRBJ2-1, with D uncertain. Germline V gene data show CDR1 as SQVTM and CDR2 as ANQGSEA. The length of the CDR3 is 14 residues. The V gene lost 1 base and the J gene lost 6 bases, with 13 bases spanning the gap. The CDR3: CSVEGGPSPNEQFF. CDR3 DNA: TGCAGCGTTGAAGGCGGCCCAAGCCCCAATGAGCAGTTCTTC.

This clonotype was counted only a few times. The chain combines TRBV10-3 with TRBJ2-1, with 7 nucleotides matching TRBD2. From germline, CDR1 is ENHRY and CDR2 SYGVKD. The CDR3 runs 15 residues. V shed 4 bases and J 0 bases; nucleotides not matched to a gene: 3. The CDR3 reads CAISGTRGSYNEQFF. The CDR3 DNA reads as TGTGCCATCAGTGGGACTAGGGGCTCCTACAATGAGCAGTTCTTC.

This chain connects TRBV7-2 to TRBJ2-4; D is ambiguous. This CDR3 contains 17 residues. The germline gives CDR1 SGHTA, CDR2 FQGNSA. V dropped 5 bases and J dropped 0 bases, with 17 bases sitting between them. CDR3 amino acids: CASSPQSMGLAKNIQYF. Here the CDR3 DNA reads TGTGCCAGCAGCCCCCAAAGCATGGGCCTAGCCAAAAACATTCAGTACTTC.

This chain links TRBV6-1 with TRBJ2-1; TRBD2 matches at 10 bases. The J call may be mistaken, given a closer DNA end match to TRBJ2-5. Germline V gene data show CDR1 as MNHNS and CDR2 as SASEGT. The CDR3 extends over 14 amino acids. The CDR3 reads CASTAGGAYETQYF. In DNA form, the CDR3 reads TGTGCCAGCACAGCGGGGGGGGCGTATGAGACCCAGTACTTC.

The table lists this clonotype with a few counts. The J gene is TRBJ2-7, the V gene TRBV9; the D gene could be TRBD1 or TRBD2 (5 bases each). V lost 0 bases and J 8 bases, leaving 9 bases between the germline ends. Germline-derived CDR1 and CDR2 are SGDLS and YYNGEE. The CDR3 has 12 amino acids. The CDR3 bases are TGTGCCAGCAGCGTAGAGGGGACGAAGCAGTACTTC. This encodes CASSVEGTKQYF.

This sequence joins TRBV5-4 and TRBJ2-7; TRBD2 matches 8 bases. This CDR3 region has 15 residues. The germline V gene encodes CDR1 SGHNT and CDR2 YYREEE (reference sequence). The J segment lost 6 bases and the V segment lost 0 bases, leaving 8 bases of the junction unmatched. The CDR3 is CASSLAGGVKFEQYF. The CDR3 DNA reads as TGTGCCAGCAGCTTGGCCGGGGGGGTTAAGTTCGAGCAGTACTTC.

This clonotype was seen ten or more times. The chain combines TRBV3-1 with TRBJ2-1, with 8 bases aligning to TRBD2. There are 14 residues in the CDR3. V was pared by 4 bases and J by 3 bases, with 2 bases of the junction left unmatched. Per the germline V gene, CDR1 is LGHDT and CDR2 is YNNKEL (reference sequence). In nucleotides, the CDR3 is TGTGCCAGCAGCCGTAGCGGGGACTACAATGAGCAGTTCTTC. Translated: CASSRSGDYNEQFF.

The chain uses TRBV29-1 and TRBJ2-7; 10 bases map to TRBD1. This CDR3 spans 14 amino acids. Germline V lookup: CDR1 SQVTM, CDR2 ANQGSEA. After removal of 1 base from V and 6 bases from J, the junction contained 6 bases not matched to a gene. CDR3 DNA sequence: TGCAGCGTTGAAGGGGGGACAGGGGCTCGCGAGCAGTACTTC. It specifies CSVEGGTGAREQYF.

This clonotype occurred a few times. The V call is TRBV7-7, the J call TRBJ2-5, with D perhaps matching TRBD1 (5 bases). Germline V gene data show CDR1 as SSHAT and CDR2 as FNYEAQ (reference sequence). This CDR3 spans 13 amino acids. The V end lost 5 bases, the J end lost 4 bases, and 11 bases lay between the germline ends. In nucleotides, the CDR3 is TGTGCCAGCAGCCATAACCAGGGAGAGACCCAGTACTTC. It codes for CASSHNQGETQYF.